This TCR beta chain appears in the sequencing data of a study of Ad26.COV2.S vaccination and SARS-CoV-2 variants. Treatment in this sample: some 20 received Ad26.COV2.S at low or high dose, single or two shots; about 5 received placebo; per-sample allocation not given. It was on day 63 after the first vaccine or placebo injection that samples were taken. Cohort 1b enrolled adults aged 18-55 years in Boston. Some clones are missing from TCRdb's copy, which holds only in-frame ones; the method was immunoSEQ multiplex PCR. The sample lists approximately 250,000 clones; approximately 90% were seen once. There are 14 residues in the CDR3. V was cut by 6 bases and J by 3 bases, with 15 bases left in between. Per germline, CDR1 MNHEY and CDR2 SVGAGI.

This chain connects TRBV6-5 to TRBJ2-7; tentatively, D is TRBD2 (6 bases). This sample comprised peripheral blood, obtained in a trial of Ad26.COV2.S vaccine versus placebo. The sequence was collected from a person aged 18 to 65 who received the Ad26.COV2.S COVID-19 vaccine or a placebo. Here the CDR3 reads CASRPYGGDYEQYF. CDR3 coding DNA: TGTGCCAGCAGGCCCTATGGCGGGGACTACGAGCAGTACTTC.